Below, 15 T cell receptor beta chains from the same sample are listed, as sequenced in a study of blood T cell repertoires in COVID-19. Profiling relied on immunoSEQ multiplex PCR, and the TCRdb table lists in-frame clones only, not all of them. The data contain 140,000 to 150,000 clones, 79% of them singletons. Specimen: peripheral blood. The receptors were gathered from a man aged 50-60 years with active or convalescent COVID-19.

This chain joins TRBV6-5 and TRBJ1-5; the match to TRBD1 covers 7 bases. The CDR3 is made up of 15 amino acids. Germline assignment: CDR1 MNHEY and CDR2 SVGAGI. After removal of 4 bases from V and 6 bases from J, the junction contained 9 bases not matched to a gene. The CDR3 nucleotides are TGTGCCAGCAGTTCGGGACAGCTTTTGGGTCAGCCCCAGCATTTT. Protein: CASSSGQLLGQPQHF.

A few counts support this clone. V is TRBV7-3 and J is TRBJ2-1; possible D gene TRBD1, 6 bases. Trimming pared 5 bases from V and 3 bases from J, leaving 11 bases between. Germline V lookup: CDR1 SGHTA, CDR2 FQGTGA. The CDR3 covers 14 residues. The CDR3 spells CASSAQGYYNEQFF. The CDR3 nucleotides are TGTGCCAGCAGCGCTCAGGGGTACTACAATGAGCAGTTCTTC.

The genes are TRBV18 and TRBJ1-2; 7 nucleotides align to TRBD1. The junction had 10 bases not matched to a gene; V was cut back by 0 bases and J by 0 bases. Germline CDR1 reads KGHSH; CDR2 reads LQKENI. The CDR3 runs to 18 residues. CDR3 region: CASSPPGQTLISNYGYTF. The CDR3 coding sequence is TGTGCCAGCTCACCACCGGGACAGACCCTAATATCTAACTATGGCTACACCTTC.

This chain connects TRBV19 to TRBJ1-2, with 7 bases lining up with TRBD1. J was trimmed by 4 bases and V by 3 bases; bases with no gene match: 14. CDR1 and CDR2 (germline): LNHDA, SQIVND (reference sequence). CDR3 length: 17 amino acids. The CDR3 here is CASSMRGRTGRFYGYTF. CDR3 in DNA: TGTGCCAGTAGTATGAGGGGACGGACAGGACGCTTCTATGGCTACACCTTC.

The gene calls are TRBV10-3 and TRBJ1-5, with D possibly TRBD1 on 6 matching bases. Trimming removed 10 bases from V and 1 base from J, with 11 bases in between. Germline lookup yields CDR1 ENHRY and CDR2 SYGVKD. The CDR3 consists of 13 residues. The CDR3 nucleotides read TGTGCCACCAAGGGGGAGAGCAATCAGCCCCAGCATTTT. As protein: CATKGESNQPQHF.

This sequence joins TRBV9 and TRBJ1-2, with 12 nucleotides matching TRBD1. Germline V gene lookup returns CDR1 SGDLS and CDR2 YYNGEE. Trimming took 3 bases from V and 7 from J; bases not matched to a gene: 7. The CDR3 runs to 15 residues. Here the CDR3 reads CASSAPGQGASGYTF. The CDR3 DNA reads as TGTGCCAGCAGCGCCCCGGGACAGGGGGCCAGTGGCTACACCTTC.

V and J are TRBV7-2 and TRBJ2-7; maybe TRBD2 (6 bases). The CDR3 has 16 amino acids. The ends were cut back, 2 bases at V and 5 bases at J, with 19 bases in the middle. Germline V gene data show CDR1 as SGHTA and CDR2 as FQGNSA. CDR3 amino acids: CASSLRLGDSSNEQYF. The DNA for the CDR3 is TGTGCCAGCAGCTTAAGGTTGGGGGACTCCTCTAACGAGCAGTACTTC. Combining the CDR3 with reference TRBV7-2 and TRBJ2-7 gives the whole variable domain GAGVSQSPSNKVTEKGKDVELRCDPISGHTALYWYRQSLGQGLEFLIYFQGNSAPDKSGLPSDRFSAERTGGSVSTLTIQRTQQEDSAVYLCASSLRLGDSSNEQYFGPGTRLTVT.

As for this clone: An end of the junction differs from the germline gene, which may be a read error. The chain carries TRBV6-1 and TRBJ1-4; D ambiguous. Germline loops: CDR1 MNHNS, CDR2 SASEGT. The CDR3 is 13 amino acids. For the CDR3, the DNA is TGTGCCAGCAGTGAAGTACGTGTGGCACCGATGGCTTTT. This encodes CASSEVRVAPMAF.

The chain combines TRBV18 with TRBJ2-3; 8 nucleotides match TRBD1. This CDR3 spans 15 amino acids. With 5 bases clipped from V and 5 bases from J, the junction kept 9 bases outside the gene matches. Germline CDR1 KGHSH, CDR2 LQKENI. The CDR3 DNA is TGTGCCAGCTCATCAATAGGCGGGACAGGAGATACGCAGTATTTT. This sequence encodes CASSSIGGTGDTQYF.

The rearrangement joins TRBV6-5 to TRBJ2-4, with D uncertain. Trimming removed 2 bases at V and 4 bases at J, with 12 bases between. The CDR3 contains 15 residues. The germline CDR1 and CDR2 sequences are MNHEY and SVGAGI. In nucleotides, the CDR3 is TGTGCCAGCAGTTACCGGAGTGAAGTTAAAAACATTCAGTACTTC. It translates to CASSYRSEVKNIQYF.

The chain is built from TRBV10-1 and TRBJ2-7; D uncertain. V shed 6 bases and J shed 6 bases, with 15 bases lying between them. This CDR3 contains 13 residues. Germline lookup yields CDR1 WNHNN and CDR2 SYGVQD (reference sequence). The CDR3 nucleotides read TGCGCCAGCAGCGGAGTCTGGCAAGGCGAGCAGTACTTC. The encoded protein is CASSGVWQGEQYF.

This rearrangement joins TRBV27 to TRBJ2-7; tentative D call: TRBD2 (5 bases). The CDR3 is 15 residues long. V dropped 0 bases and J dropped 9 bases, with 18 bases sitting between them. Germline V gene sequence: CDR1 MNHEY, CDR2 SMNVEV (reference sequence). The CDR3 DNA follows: TGTGCCAGCAGTTTATCGGAGGATGTCAGGTCCAGGCAGTACTTC. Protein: CASSLSEDVRSRQYF.

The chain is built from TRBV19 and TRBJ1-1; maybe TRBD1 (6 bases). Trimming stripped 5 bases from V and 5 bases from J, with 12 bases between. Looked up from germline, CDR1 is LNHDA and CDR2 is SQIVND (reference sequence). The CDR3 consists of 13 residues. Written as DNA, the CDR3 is TGTGCCAGTAGTCCCACAGGGTTAACTGAAGCTTTCTTT. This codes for CASSPTGLTEAFF. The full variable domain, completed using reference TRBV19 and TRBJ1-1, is DGGITQSPKYLFRKEGQNVTLSCEQNLNHDAMYWYRQDPGQGLRLIYYSQIVNDFQKGDIAEGYSVSREKKESFPLTVTSAQKNPTAFYLCASSPTGLTEAFFGQGTRLTVV.

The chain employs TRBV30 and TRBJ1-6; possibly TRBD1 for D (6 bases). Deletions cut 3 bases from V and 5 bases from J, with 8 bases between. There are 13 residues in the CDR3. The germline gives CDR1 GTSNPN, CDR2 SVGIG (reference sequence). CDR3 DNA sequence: TGTGCCTGGAGAAGGACAGATAATTCACCCCTCCACTTT. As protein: CAWRRTDNSPLHF.

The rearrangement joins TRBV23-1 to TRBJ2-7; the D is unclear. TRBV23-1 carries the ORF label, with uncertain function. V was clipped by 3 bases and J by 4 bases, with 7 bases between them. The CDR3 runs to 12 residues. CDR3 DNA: TGCGCCAGCAGTCAGTGTAGTTACGAGCAGTACTTC. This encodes CASSQCSYEQYF.